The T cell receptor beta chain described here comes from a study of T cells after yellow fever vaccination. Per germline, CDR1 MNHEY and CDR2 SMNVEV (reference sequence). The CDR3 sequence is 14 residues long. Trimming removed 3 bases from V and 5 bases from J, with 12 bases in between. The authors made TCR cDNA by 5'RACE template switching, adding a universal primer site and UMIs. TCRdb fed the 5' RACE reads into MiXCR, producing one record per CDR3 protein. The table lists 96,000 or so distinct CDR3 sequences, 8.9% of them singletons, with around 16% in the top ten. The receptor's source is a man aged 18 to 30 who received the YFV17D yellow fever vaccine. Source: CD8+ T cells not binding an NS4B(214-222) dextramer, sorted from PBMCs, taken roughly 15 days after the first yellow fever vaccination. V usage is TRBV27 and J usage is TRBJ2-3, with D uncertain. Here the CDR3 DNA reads TGTGCCAGCAGTTTTGGCATCCTGGGAGATACGCAGTATTTT. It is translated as CASSFGILGDTQYF.